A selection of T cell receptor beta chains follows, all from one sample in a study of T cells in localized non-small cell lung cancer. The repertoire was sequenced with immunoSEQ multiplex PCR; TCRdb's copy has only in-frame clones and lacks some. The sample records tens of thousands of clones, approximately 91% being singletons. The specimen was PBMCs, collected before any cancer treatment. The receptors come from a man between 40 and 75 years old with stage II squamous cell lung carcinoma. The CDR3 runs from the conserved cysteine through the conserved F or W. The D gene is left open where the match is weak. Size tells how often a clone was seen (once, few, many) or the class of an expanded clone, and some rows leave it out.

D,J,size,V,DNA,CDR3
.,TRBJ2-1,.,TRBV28,TGTGCCACCCTAGGCCGGGCAGCATATAACAATGAGCAGTTCTTC,CATLGRAAYNNEQFF
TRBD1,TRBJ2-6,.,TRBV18,TGTGCCAGCTCACTTCTCGGGACAGGCACTGGGGCCAACGTCCTGACTTTC,CASSLLGTGTGANVLTF
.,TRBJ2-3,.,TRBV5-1,TGCGCCAGCAGATCGGGGAACACAGATACGCAGTATTTT,CASRSGNTDTQYF
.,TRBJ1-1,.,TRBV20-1,TGCAGTGCTAGGCAGGGTTATGAAGCTTTCTTT,CSARQGYEAFF
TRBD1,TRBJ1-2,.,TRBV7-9,TGTGCCAGCAGCAGTTCCCGGGACAGGGCATTTGGCTACACCTTC,CASSSSRDRAFGYTF
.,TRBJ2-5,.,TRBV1,TGCACCAGCAGCCAGAGTGAAGGGCGGGGGGGCCAAGAGACCCAGTACTTC,CTSSQSEGRGGQETQYF
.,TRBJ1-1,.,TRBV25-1,TGTGCCAGCAGTGAGCCGACAGTAAGATCTGAAGCTTTCTTT,CASSEPTVRSEAFF
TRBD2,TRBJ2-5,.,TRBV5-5,TGTGCCAGCAGCTTAGGACTAGCCCAAGAGACCCAGTACTTC,CASSLGLAQETQYF
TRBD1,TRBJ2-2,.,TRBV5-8,TGTGCCAGCAGGTACCGACAGGGGGCGCGGAACACCGGGGAGCTGTTTTTT,CASRYRQGARNTGELFF
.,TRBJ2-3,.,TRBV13,TGTGCCAGCAGCGCCCCCAGGGGAGAAAGCACAGATACGCAGTATTTT,CASSAPRGESTDTQYF
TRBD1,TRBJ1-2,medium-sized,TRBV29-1,TGCAGCGACTTCGGGGACAGTGGTGGCTACACCTTC,CSDFGDSGGYTF
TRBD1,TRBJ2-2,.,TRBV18,TGTGCCAGCTCACCCTCCGGGACAGCTAACACCGGGGAGCTGTTTTTT,CASSPSGTANTGELFF
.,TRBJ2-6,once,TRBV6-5,TGTGCCAGCAGCAGAGGGGTGATGACCAACGTCCTGACTTTC,CASSRGVMTNVLTF
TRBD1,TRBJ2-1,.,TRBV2,TGTGCCAGCAGAGCAAGCCGGGACAGGGGGGTCAATGAGCAGTTCTTC,CASRASRDRGVNEQFF
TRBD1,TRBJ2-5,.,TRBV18,TGTGCCAGCTCCCGAGACAGGGGTGAGACCCAGTACTTC,CASSRDRGETQYF
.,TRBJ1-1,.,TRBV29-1,TGCAGCGTTGCTTGGAACACTGAAGCTTTCTTT,CSVAWNTEAFF
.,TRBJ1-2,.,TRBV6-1,TGTGCCAGCACCCTTCGGGGGAGGGGCTACACCTTC,CASTLRGRGYTF
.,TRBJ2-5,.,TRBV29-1,TGCAGCGTGGATACAGGGGAGGGAGAGACCCAGTACTTC,CSVDTGEGETQYF
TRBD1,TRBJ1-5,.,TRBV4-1,TGCGCCAGCAGCCGATCCTTTAGGGACAGGGGTATAAATCAGCCCCAGCATTTT,CASSRSFRDRGINQPQHF
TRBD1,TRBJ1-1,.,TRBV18,TGTGCCAGCTCACTCGAACAGGGGACAGCGAACACTGAAGCTTTCTTT,CASSLEQGTANTEAFF
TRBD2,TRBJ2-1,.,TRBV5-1,TGCGCCAGCAGCGCTAGCGGGAGCTCCTACAATGAGCAGTTCTTC,CASSASGSSYNEQFF
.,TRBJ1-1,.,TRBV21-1,TGTGCCAGCAGCAGCTTACGGGAAATGAGGACAGGGATGAACACTGAAGCTTTCTTT,CASSSLREMRTGMNTEAFF
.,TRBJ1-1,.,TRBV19,TGTGCCAGTAGTTCCCTCGACACCTTCATGAACACTGAAGCTTTCTTT,CASSSLDTFMNTEAFF
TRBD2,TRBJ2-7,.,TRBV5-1,TGCGCCAGCAGCTTAAGAGCGGGGACTCTCTACGAGCAGTACTTC,CASSLRAGTLYEQYF
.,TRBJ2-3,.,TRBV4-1,TGCGCCAGCAGCCCCAGGGAGCGGGGCACAGATACGCAGTATTTT,CASSPRERGTDTQYF
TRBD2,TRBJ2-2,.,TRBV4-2,TGTGCCAGCAGCCCCCTGGGTATAGCGGGAAACACCGGGGAGCTGTTTTTT,CASSPLGIAGNTGELFF
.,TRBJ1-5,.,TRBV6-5,TGTGCCAGCAGTTACTTCGCGAGACAGCCCCAGCATTTT,CASSYFARQPQHF
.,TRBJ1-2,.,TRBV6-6,TGTGCCAGCAGTTCGGTCTCGTATTGGGTTAGTGGCTACACCTTC,CASSSVSYWVSGYTF
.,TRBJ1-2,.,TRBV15,TGTGCCACCAGCAGAGACAGTCTTTTTTCTTATGGCTACACCTTC,CATSRDSLFSYGYTF
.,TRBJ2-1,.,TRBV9,TGTGCCAGCAGCTCCCAACGGGGCAGCTCCTACAATGAGCAGTTCTTC,CASSSQRGSSYNEQFF
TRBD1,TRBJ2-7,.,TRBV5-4,TGTGCCAGCAGTACCTTAGGGGGCGCTCTTTCCTACGAGCAGTACTTC,CASSTLGGALSYEQYF
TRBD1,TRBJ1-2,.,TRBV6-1,TGTGCCAGCAGCCTAGAATCGACAGGGGGCAACGGCTACACCTTC,CASSLESTGGNGYTF